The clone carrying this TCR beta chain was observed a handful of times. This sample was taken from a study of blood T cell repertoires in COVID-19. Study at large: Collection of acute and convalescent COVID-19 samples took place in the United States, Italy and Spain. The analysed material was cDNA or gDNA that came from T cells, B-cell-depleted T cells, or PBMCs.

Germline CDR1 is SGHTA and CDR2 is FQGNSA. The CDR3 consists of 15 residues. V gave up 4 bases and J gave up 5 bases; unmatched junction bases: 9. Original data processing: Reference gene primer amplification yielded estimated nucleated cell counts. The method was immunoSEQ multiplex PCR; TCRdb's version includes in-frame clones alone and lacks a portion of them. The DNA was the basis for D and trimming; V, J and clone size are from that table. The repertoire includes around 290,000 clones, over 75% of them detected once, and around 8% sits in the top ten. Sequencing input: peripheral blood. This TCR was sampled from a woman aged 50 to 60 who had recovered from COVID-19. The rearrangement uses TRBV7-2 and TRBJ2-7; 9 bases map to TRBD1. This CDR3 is CASSWGQGSGDEQYF. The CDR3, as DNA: TGTGCCAGCAGCTGGGGACAGGGCAGTGGGGACGAGCAGTACTTC.